The 17 T cell receptor beta chains below come from one sample, sequenced in a study of cytomegalovirus exposure and HLA in healthy donors. 13 Jbeta primers and 60 Vbeta primers were used for the PCR. Profiled with immunoSEQ multiplex PCR; TCRdb holds only in-frame clones, not every one. This table has 200,000 to 300,000 clones, about four fifths appearing once. Sequencing used PBMCs. The receptors derive from a middle-aged woman in good health and CMV-seropositive.

The chain carries TRBV25-1 and TRBJ2-7; possible D gene TRBD2, 5 bases. From germline, CDR1 is MGHDK and CDR2 SYGVNS. This CDR3 region has 14 residues. V was shortened by 5 bases and J by 2 bases, with 13 bases between the two germline ends. In nucleotides, the CDR3 is TGTGCCAGCAGTCCAGATGACGGGGCCTACGAGCAGTACTTC. Its protein is CASSPDDGAYEQYF.

The chain has TRBV4-3 and TRBJ2-5; 12 bases match TRBD1. With 2 bases clipped from V and 5 bases from J, the junction kept 9 bases outside the gene matches. Germline assignment: CDR1 LGHNA and CDR2 YSLEER. The CDR3 consists of 17 residues. The CDR3 spells CASSQLSGTGGHETQYF. CDR3 nucleotide sequence: TGCGCCAGCAGCCAACTATCAGGGACAGGGGGCCATGAGACCCAGTACTTC.

V and J are TRBV6-6 and TRBJ1-1; TRBD1 aligns across 7 bases. This CDR3 region has 14 residues. In germline, CDR1 is MNHNY, CDR2 SVGAGI (reference sequence). V shed 2 bases, J shed 10 bases, and the junction held 10 bases outside the gene matches. The CDR3 region is CASSYTTGVPRAFF. CDR3 DNA: TGTGCCAGCAGTTACACAACAGGGGTTCCGCGAGCTTTCTTT.

The J gene is TRBJ1-3, the V gene TRBV7-6; 7 bases are shared with TRBD1. The CDR3 covers 15 residues. Trimming took 2 bases from V and 2 from J; bases not matched to a gene: 3. Germline V gives CDR1 SGHVS, CDR2 FNYEAQ. CDR3 region: CASSLRQGAGNTIYF. The CDR3 region has the DNA TGTGCCAGCAGCTTAAGGCAGGGGGCTGGAAACACCATATATTTT. Full variable domain (remainder filled in from reference TRBV7-6 and TRBJ1-3): GAGVSQSPRYKVTKRGQDVALRCDPISGHVSLYWYRQALGQGPEFLTYFNYEAQQDKSGLPNDRFSAERPEGSISTLTIQRTEQRDSAMYRCASSLRQGAGNTIYFGEGSWLTVV.

This clone was seen more than once but under ten times. This chain connects TRBV5-1 to TRBJ2-2; no reliable D call. The ends were cut back, 1 base at V and 1 base at J, with 14 bases in the middle. The CDR3 is made up of 17 amino acids. Germline V gene data show CDR1 as SGHRS and CDR2 as YFSETQ. The CDR3 reads CASSLRRGLQNTGELFF. The CDR3 nucleotides read TGCGCCAGCAGCTTGAGAAGAGGATTGCAGAACACCGGGGAGCTGTTTTTT.

The chain joins TRBV4-2 to TRBJ2-7, with TRBD2 identical over 10 bases. Germline loops: CDR1 LGHNA, CDR2 YNFKEQ. V shed 1 base, J shed 0 bases, and the junction held 6 bases outside the gene matches. The CDR3 loop spans 17 amino acids. CDR3 residues: CASSQGTSGYSSYEQYF. The CDR3 DNA follows: TGTGCCAGCAGCCAAGGGACTAGCGGCTATAGCTCCTACGAGCAGTACTTC.

The chain uses TRBV19 and TRBJ2-3; D is possibly TRBD2 (6 bases). Trimming shortened V by 2 bases and J by 0 bases, and 6 bases separated the two germline ends. Germline V gene data show CDR1 as LNHDA and CDR2 as SQIVND (reference sequence). The CDR3 consists of 14 residues. The CDR3 DNA sequence: TGTGCCAGTAGTATAAGCGGGAGCACAGATACGCAGTATTTT. Its protein product is CASSISGSTDTQYF. Supplemented by reference TRBV19 and TRBJ2-3, the full variable domain reads DGGITQSPKYLFRKEGQNVTLSCEQNLNHDAMYWYRQDPGQGLRLIYYSQIVNDFQKGDIAEGYSVSREKKESFPLTVTSAQKNPTAFYLCASSISGSTDTQYFGPGTRLTVL.

The genes are TRBV6-1 and TRBJ1-2, with 7 bases that match TRBD1. This CDR3 region has 18 residues. V shed 4 bases and J 1 base; nucleotides not matched to a gene: 15. CDR1 is MNHNS and CDR2 is SASEGT in the germline V gene. CDR3 nucleotides: TGTGCCAGCAGTGTTACTGCGTGGACAGGAGAACATAACTATGGCTACACCTTC. Amino acids: CASSVTAWTGEHNYGYTF.

The chain couples TRBV7-9 to TRBJ1-2, with D perhaps TRBD1 (6 bases). This CDR3 region has 14 residues. Trimming removed 4 bases from V and 2 bases from J, with 11 bases in between. The V gene's germline CDR1 is SEHNR and CDR2 FQNEAQ (reference sequence). The chain's CDR3 is CASSSGGQNYGYTF. CDR3 DNA sequence: TGTGCCAGCAGCTCGGGGGGACAAAACTATGGCTACACCTTC.

The rearrangement joins TRBV10-3 to TRBJ1-2, with 10 bases aligning to TRBD1. CDR3 length: 13 amino acids. CDR1 and CDR2 (germline): ENHRY, SYGVKD. V shed 7 bases, J shed 7 bases, and the junction held 6 bases outside the gene matches. The CDR3 nucleotides are TGTGCCATCACCGAGACAGGGGGCGGTGGCTACACCTTC. This translates into CAITETGGGGYTF.

J is TRBJ2-5 and V is TRBV11-3; D uncertain. The CDR3 extends over 13 amino acids. Per the germline V gene, CDR1 is SGHNT and CDR2 is YENEEA. V dropped 0 bases and J dropped 7 bases, with 9 bases sitting between them. CDR3 residues: CASSLDGSGTQYF. Here the CDR3 DNA reads TGTGCCAGCAGCTTAGATGGGTCAGGGACCCAGTACTTC.

In its sample, this clone was seen a few times. The chain uses TRBV19 and TRBJ1-4; D perhaps matches TRBD1 (6 bases). This CDR3 spans 16 amino acids. CDR1 is LNHDA and CDR2 is SQIVND in the germline V gene (reference sequence). V was cut by 6 bases and J by 0 bases, with 14 bases left in between. The CDR3 protein is CASSSTDSTTNEKLFF. The DNA of the CDR3 is TGTGCCAGTAGCTCCACGGACAGTACAACTAATGAAAAACTGTTTTTT.

The gene calls are TRBV5-1 and TRBJ1-1, with 11 positions matching TRBD1. CDR3 length: 15 residues. The germline CDR1 and CDR2 sequences are SGHRS and YFSETQ. The V and J ends lost 4 bases and 10 bases, in that order; junction bases with no gene match: 12. The DNA of the CDR3 is TGCGCCAGCAGCCCAAGTCCAGGACAGGGGGCTACAGCTTTCTTT. Protein: CASSPSPGQGATAFF.

The V and J genes are TRBV6-1 and TRBJ2-3, with D perhaps TRBD1 (6 bases). Per germline, CDR1 MNHNS and CDR2 SASEGT. The V end lost 4 bases, the J end lost 3 bases, and 14 bases lay between the germline ends. This CDR3 spans 15 amino acids. The CDR3 protein is CASSAQGQGTDTQYF. DNA of the CDR3: TGTGCCAGCAGTGCCCAGGGGCAGGGGACAGATACGCAGTATTTT.

This rearrangement joins TRBV7-9 to TRBJ2-1; 9 nucleotides align to TRBD2. This CDR3 has 15 residues. The germline gives CDR1 SEHNR, CDR2 FQNEAQ (reference sequence). J gave up 4 bases and V 5 bases, and 6 bases lay outside the gene matches. The CDR3 nucleotides read TGTGCCAGCAGCCCCAGGACTAGCGTATACAATGAGCAGTTCTTC. It specifies CASSPRTSVYNEQFF.

The V and J genes are TRBV7-9 and TRBJ2-3, with D tentatively TRBD2 (6 bases). This CDR3 spans 16 amino acids. CDR1 and CDR2 from the germline V gene are SEHNR and FQNEAQ (reference sequence). V shed 1 base and J shed 0 bases, with 11 bases lying between them. CDR3 nucleotides: TGTGCCAGCAGCTTAGGGGTTAGCGGTAGCACAGATACGCAGTATTTT. Translating it yields CASSLGVSGSTDTQYF.

The chain uses TRBV7-3 and TRBJ1-1; no reliable D call. Trimming shortened V by 2 bases and J by 1 base, and 5 bases separated the two germline ends. Germline CDR1 SGHTA, CDR2 FQGTGA. This CDR3 comprises 13 residues. DNA for the CDR3: TGTGCCAGCAGCTTACAGGAGAACACTGAAGCTTTCTTT. It encodes CASSLQENTEAFF.